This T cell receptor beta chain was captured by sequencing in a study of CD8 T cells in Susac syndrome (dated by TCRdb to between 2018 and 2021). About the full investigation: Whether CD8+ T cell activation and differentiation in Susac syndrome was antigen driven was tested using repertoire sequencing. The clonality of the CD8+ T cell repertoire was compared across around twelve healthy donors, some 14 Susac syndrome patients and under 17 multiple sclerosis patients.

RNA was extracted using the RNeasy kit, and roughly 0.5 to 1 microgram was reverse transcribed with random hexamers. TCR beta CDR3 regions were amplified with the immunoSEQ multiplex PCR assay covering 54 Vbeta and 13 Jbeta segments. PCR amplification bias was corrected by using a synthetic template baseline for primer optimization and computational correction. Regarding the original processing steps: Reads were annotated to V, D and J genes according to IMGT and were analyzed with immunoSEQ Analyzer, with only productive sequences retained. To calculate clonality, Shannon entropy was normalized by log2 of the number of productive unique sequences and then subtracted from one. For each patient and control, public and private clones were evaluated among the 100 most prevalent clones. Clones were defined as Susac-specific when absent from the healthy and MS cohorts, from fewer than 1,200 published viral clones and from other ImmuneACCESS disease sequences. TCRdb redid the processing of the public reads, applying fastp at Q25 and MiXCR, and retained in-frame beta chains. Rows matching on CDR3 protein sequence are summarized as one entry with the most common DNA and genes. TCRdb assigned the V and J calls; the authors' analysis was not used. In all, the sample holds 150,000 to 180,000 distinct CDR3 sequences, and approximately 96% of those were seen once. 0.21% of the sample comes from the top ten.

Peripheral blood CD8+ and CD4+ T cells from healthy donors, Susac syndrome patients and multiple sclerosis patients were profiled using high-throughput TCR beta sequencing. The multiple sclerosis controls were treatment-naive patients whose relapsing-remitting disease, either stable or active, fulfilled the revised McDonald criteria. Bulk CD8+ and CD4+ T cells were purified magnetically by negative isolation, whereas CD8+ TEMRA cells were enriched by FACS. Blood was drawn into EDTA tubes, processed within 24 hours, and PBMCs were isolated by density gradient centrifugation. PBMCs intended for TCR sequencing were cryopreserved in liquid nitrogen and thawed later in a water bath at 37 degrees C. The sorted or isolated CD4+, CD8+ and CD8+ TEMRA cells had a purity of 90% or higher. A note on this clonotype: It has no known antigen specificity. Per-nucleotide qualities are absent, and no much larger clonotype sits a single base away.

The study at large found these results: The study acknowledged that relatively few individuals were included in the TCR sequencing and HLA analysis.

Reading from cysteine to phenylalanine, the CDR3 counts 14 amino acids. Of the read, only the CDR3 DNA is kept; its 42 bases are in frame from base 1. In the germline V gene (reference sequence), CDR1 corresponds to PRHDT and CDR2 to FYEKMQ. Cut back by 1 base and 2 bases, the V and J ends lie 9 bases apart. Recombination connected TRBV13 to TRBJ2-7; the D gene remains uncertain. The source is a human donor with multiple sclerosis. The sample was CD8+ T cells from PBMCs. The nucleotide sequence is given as TGTGCCAGCAGCTTAGAACAGCCACCCTACGAGCAGTACTTC. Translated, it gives CASSLEQPPYEQYF.